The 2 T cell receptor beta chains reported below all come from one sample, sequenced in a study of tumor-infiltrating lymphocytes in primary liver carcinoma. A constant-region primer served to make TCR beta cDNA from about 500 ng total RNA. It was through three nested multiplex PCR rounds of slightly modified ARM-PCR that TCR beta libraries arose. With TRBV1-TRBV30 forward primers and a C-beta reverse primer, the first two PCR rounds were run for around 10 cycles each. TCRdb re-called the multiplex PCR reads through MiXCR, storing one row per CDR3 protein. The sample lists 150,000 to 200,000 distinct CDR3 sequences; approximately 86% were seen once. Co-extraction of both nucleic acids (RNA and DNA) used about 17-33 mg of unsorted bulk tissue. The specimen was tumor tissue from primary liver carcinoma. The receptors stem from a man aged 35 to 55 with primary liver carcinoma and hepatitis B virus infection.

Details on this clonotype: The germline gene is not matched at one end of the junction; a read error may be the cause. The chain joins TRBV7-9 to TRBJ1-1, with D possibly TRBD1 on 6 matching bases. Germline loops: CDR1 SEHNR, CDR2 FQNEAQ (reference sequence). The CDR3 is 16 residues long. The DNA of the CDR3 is TGTGCCAGGAGCCCCCGGGGGAGAGGGGGAATCACTGAACCTTTCTTT. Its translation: CARSPRGRGGITEPFF.

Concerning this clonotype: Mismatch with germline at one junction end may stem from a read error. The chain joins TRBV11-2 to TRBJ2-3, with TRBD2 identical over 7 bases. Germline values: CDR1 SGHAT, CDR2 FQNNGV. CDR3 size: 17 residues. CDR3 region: CTSNLDPGETSTGTQYF. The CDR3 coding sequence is TGTACCAGCAACTTAGATCCGGGGGAGACTAGCACAGGTACGCAGTATTTT.